Following are 11 T cell receptor beta chains from one sample sequenced in a study of T cell responses to AZD1222 COVID-19 vaccine. Assay used: immunoSEQ multiplex PCR; TCRdb lists only in-frame clones, some missing. The sample shows around 180,000 clones, 94% of them seen only once. The sequences come from peripheral blood, collected 28 days after the second AZD1222 dose. Source of these receptors: an adult who received the AZD1222 COVID-19 vaccine.

The chain has TRBV5-1 and TRBJ1-5; D gene ambiguous. V shed 6 bases and J shed 3 bases, with 10 bases lying between them. Germline V gene lookup returns CDR1 SGHRS and CDR2 YFSETQ. The CDR3 length is 13 residues. The DNA for the CDR3 is TGCGCCAGCACTGGCGGAGACAATCAGCCCCAGCATTTT. This translates into CASTGGDNQPQHF.

The J gene is TRBJ2-1, the V gene TRBV6-2 or TRBV6-3, with 13 bases matching TRBD2. The CDR3 covers 17 residues. V shed 4 bases, J shed 10 bases, and the junction held 13 bases outside the gene matches. The germline CDR1 and CDR2 sequences are MNHEY and SVGEGT. CDR3 DNA: TGTGCCAGCAGTTGGGATCGGACTAGCGGGAGCCTAGTGGAGCAGTTCTTC. Translated, it gives CASSWDRTSGSLVEQFF.

CDR3 amino acids: CASNPTGLANTEAFF. The CDR3 DNA reads as TGTGCCAGCAATCCGACAGGGCTGGCGAACACTGAAGCTTTCTTT. This chain connects TRBV6-5 to TRBJ1-1, with 7 bases fitting TRBD1. J lost 1 base, V lost 7 bases, and 9 bases had no gene match. Germline loops: CDR1 MNHEY, CDR2 SVGAGI. This CDR3 is built from 15 residues.

The chain employs TRBV19 and TRBJ2-3; D remains unclear. CDR1 LNHDA and CDR2 SQIVND come from the germline V gene (reference sequence). This CDR3 has 13 residues. V was trimmed by 7 bases and J by 4 bases, leaving 12 bases between them. The CDR3 region has the DNA TGTGCCAGTAATAAGGGCGGTGCAGATACGCAGTATTTT. Translated, it gives CASNKGGADTQYF. Variable domain in full (rest from reference TRBV19 and TRBJ2-3): DGGITQSPKYLFRKEGQNVTLSCEQNLNHDAMYWYRQDPGQGLRLIYYSQIVNDFQKGDIAEGYSVSREKKESFPLTVTSAQKNPTAFYLCASNKGGADTQYFGPGTRLTVL.

CDR3 sequence: CASSLGRGKGNQPQHF. For the CDR3, the DNA is TGTGCCAGCAGCTTAGGGAGGGGCAAGGGCAATCAGCCCCAGCATTTT. The genes are TRBV7-8 and TRBJ1-5; tentatively, D is TRBD1 (5 bases). Trimming removed 1 base at V and 2 bases at J, with 12 bases between. The CDR3 is 16 residues long. From germline, CDR1 is SGHVS and CDR2 FQNEAQ.

V gene TRBV5-7 combines with J gene TRBJ2-3; D is possibly TRBD2 (5 bases). TRBV5-7 is identified as an open reading frame with a role that is uncertain. The CDR3 has 13 residues. V dropped 3 bases and J dropped 7 bases, with 12 bases sitting between them. The chain's CDR3 is CASSSIRRNTQYF. The CDR3 DNA sequence: TGTGCCAGCAGCTCAATCCGGAGGAATACGCAGTATTTT.

V is TRBV5-4 and J is TRBJ1-2; D unresolved. With 0 bases removed from V and 5 bases from J, the gap between germline ends came to 8 bases. Germline V CDR1 and CDR2: SGHNT, YYREEE (reference sequence). This CDR3 region has 13 residues. CDR3 protein: CASSLDGRYGYTF. The CDR3 DNA is TGTGCCAGCAGCTTGGACGGACGATATGGCTACACCTTC.

The V and J genes are TRBV5-8 and TRBJ1-1; no clear D. V was cut by 1 base and J by 3 bases, with 16 bases left in between. Germline V gene data show CDR1 as SGHTS and CDR2 as YDEGEE. This CDR3 has 16 amino acids. The CDR3 nucleotides read TGTGCCAGCAGCTTGTTTGGTCTCCGGGGTTACACTGAAGCTTTCTTT. Its protein is CASSLFGLRGYTEAFF.

The chain is built from TRBV6-1 and TRBJ1-4, with D unresolved. The germline V and J ends were trimmed by 0 bases and 3 bases, with 14 bases remaining between them. The CDR3 runs 17 residues. CDR1 and CDR2 from the germline V gene are MNHNS and SASEGT. The CDR3 region has the DNA TGTGCCAGCAGTGAAGCGCTTCGGGGTGTGCCTAATGAAAAACTGTTTTTT. Protein product: CASSEALRGVPNEKLFF.

V gene TRBV24-1 combines with J gene TRBJ2-1; no clear D gene. Germline V CDR1 and CDR2: KGHDR, SFDVKD. V was cut by 6 bases and J by 10 bases, with 15 bases left in between. The CDR3 contains 13 residues. The CDR3 DNA reads as TGTGCCACCAGTATTGATAACTTCGGAGAGCAGTTCTTC. This sequence encodes CATSIDNFGEQFF.

The chain carries TRBV15 and TRBJ2-1; the match to TRBD1 covers 7 bases. The V and J ends lost 5 bases and 0 bases, in that order; junction bases with no gene match: 7. CDR3 size: 16 residues. The germline V gene has CDR1 LNHNV and CDR2 YYDKDF (reference sequence). CDR3 sequence: CATSGVQGFSYNEQFF. The CDR3 DNA sequence: TGTGCCACCAGCGGGGTACAGGGGTTCTCCTACAATGAGCAGTTCTTC.